The 9 T cell receptor beta chains in this list originate from one sample, sequenced in a study of cytomegalovirus exposure and HLA in healthy donors. With 60 Vbeta and 13 Jbeta primers, the PCR was carried out. Using immunoSEQ multiplex PCR, the repertoire was profiled, and TCRdb retains in-frame clones only, with some absent. The sample contains about 95,000 clones, over 70% of which appear only once. The sequenced material came from PBMCs. The receptors stem from a man aged 60-69 years in good health and CMV-seronegative.

This clone was observed a few times. The CDR3 bases are TGCAGCGTTGTACAGGCCGGAGGGGACACTGAAGCTTTCTTT. Residues: CSVVQAGGDTEAFF. This chain joins TRBV29-1 and TRBJ1-1, with a tentative D call TRBD1 (5 bases). Between the trimmed V and J ends, which lost 4 bases and 3 bases, there was a span of 15 bases. The CDR3 loop spans 14 amino acids. Germline V gene lookup returns CDR1 SQVTM and CDR2 ANQGSEA.

In its sample, this clone was seen a few times. The genes are TRBV5-1 and TRBJ2-5; 8 bases are a match to TRBD1. V lost 4 bases, J lost 7 bases, and 12 bases stayed unmatched. Germline CDR1 and CDR2: SGHRS and YFSETQ. The CDR3 sequence is 15 residues long. DNA of the CDR3: TGCGCCAGCAGCCTCTCGGACAGGGAAGGAGGGACCCAGTACTTC. It yields the protein CASSLSDREGGTQYF.

The genes are TRBV7-9 and TRBJ1-6; 8 nucleotides align to TRBD1. Germline lookup yields CDR1 SEHNR and CDR2 FQNEAQ (reference sequence). Germline trimming cut 5 bases from V and 6 bases from J; bases unmatched to any gene: 6. This CDR3 region has 15 residues. The CDR3 spells CASSPQGQVNSPLHF. The CDR3 DNA is TGTGCCAGCAGCCCACAGGGACAGGTTAATTCACCCCTCCACTTT.

This clone turned up a few times. V gene TRBV14 combines with J gene TRBJ2-2, with D possibly matching TRBD2 (5 bases). V was clipped by 1 base and J by 5 bases, with 11 bases between them. This CDR3 spans 15 amino acids. Germline lookup yields CDR1 SGHDN and CDR2 FVKESK. CDR3 amino acids: CASSQVRASTGELFF. The CDR3 DNA reads TGTGCCAGCAGCCAAGTGCGGGCTAGTACCGGGGAGCTGTTTTTT.

This clone was recorded a few times. V gene TRBV6-1 combines with J gene TRBJ1-5; the match to TRBD1 covers 8 bases. Germline CDR1 reads MNHNS; CDR2 reads SASEGT. The CDR3 is 15 amino acids. V lost 2 bases and J lost 4; bases outside the gene matches: 4. This chain's CDR3 is CASSEWYRGNQPQHF. The CDR3 DNA reads as TGTGCCAGCAGTGAATGGTACAGGGGGAATCAGCCCCAGCATTTT.

The chain uses TRBV10-2 and TRBJ2-2, with D possibly TRBD1 on 6 matching bases. CDR3 size: 16 residues. V was trimmed by 6 bases and J by 4 bases, leaving 18 bases between them. The germline gives CDR1 WSHSY, CDR2 SAAADI. The DNA of the CDR3 is TGCGCCAGCAGGGCTTGGGTCGGGACAAGCACCGGGGAGCTGTTTTTT. This encodes CASRAWVGTSTGELFF.

This clone was observed at least ten times. CDR3 in DNA: TGTGCCAGTACACAGACTAGCGGGCAAAATGAGCAGTTCTTC. This encodes CASTQTSGQNEQFF. The chain employs TRBV19 and TRBJ2-1, with 10 nucleotides matching TRBD2. The CDR3 has 14 amino acids. With V trimmed by 7 bases and J by 7 bases, 7 bases remained unmatched. Germline V gives CDR1 LNHDA, CDR2 SQIVND (reference sequence).

The rearrangement links TRBV7-9 to TRBJ2-7, with 8 bases lining up with TRBD2. V shed 6 bases and J 5 bases; nucleotides not matched to a gene: 18. This CDR3 is 17 amino acids long. Per the germline V gene, CDR1 is SEHNR and CDR2 is FQNEAQ (reference sequence). CDR3 sequence reads: CASSVLRGDRGGNEQYF. The CDR3 DNA follows: TGTGCCAGCAGTGTACTCCGGGGGGACCGCGGGGGGAACGAGCAGTACTTC.

The CDR3 DNA follows: TGTGCCACCAGCAGAGGATCGGGACAGGGCTATCAGCCCCAGCATTTT. Protein sequence: CATSRGSGQGYQPQHF. The V call is TRBV15, the J call TRBJ1-5; 9 positions agree with TRBD1. V trimming: 1 base; J trimming: 5 bases; junction bases outside the gene matches: 6. Germline assignment: CDR1 LNHNV and CDR2 YYDKDF (reference sequence). The CDR3 loop spans 16 amino acids.